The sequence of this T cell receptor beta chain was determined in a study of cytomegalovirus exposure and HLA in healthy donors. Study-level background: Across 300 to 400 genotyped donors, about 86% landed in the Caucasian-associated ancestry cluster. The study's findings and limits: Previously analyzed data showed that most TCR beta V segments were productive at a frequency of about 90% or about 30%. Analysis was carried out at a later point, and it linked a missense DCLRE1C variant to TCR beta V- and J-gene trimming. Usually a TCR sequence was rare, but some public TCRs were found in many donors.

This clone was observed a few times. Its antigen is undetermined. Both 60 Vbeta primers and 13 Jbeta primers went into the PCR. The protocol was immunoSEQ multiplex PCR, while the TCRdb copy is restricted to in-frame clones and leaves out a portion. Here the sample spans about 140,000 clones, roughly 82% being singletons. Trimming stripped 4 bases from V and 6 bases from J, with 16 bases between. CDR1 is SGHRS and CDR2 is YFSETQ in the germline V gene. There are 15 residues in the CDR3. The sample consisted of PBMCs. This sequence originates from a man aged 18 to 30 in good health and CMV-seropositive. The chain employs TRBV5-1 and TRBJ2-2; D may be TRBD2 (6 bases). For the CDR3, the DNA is TGCGCCAGCAGCACACTAGCATCTGAGGCCGGGGAGCTGTTTTTT. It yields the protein CASSTLASEAGELFF.